These T cell receptor beta chains were read from a single sample in a study of circulating CD8 cells and anti-PD-1 response in melanoma. TCRdb used MiXCR to reprocess the reads, holding one entry per CDR3 protein. The sample records over a hundred distinct CDR3 sequences, approximately 18% being singletons. Sequencing used CD8+ T cells from PBMCs, obtained at baseline or after one month of anti-PD-1 therapy (not recorded which). All receptors come from a human donor with melanoma. CDR3s include the opening cysteine and the closing phenylalanine or tryptophan. D genes are given only for firm matches. For some rows the clone size is stated as once, few or many, or as a class when expanded; others skip it.

j_call,d_call,clone_size,v_call,cdr3_aa,cdr3_nt
TRBJ2-3,-,medium-sized,TRBV20-1,CSARDLRFGVITDTQYF,TGCAGTGCTAGAGATCTGAGGTTTGGAGTAATCACAGATACGCAGTATTTT
TRBJ1-2,-,-,TRBV2,CASSKTGANYGYTF,TGTGCCAGCAGTAAGACAGGAGCTAACTATGGCTACACCTTC
TRBJ2-7,TRBD1,large,TRBV27,CASSPSQGEAANEQYF,TGTGCCAGCAGTCCTTCTCAGGGGGAAGCGGCGAACGAGCAGTACTTC
TRBJ2-1,TRBD1,large,TRBV6-2/TRBV6-3,CASSRQGNEQFF,TGTGCCAGCAGTCGACAGGGAAATGAGCAGTTCTTC
TRBJ2-1,-,large,TRBV28,CASSLYGYNEQFF,TGTGCCAGCAGTTTATATGGCTACAATGAGCAGTTCTTC
TRBJ2-7,-,-,TRBV18,CASSPRGRGGHEQYF,TGTGCCAGCTCACCAAGAGGCAGGGGGGGCCACGAGCAGTACTTC
TRBJ2-5,-,large,TRBV28,CASSGGRVNKETQYF,TGTGCCAGCAGTGGAGGACGGGTCAACAAAGAGACCCAGTACTTC
TRBJ2-3,-,large,TRBV4-3,CASSQAFLTRADTQYF,TGCGCCAGCAGCCAAGCCTTTCTGACTAGAGCAGATACGCAGTATTTT
TRBJ2-2,-,medium-sized,TRBV5-1,CASSPNTGELFF,TGCGCCAGCAGCCCGAACACCGGGGAGCTGTTTTTT
TRBJ1-5,-,large,TRBV28,CASSTYMDERNQPQHF,TGTGCCAGCAGCACCTATATGGACGAGAGAAATCAGCCCCAGCATTTT
TRBJ2-7,TRBD2,medium-sized,TRBV14,CASSQGRGRLISYEQYF,TGTGCCAGCAGCCAGGGACGCGGGAGGCTTATCTCCTACGAGCAGTACTTC
TRBJ2-3,TRBD2,hyperexpanded,TRBV7-3,CASSRLALSADTQYF,TGTGCCAGCAGCCGACTAGCGCTTTCAGCAGATACGCAGTATTTT
TRBJ2-1,TRBD2,large,TRBV11-2,CASSFELAGLSSYNEQFF,TGTGCCAGCAGCTTCGAGCTAGCGGGCCTTAGCTCCTACAATGAGCAGTTCTTC
TRBJ2-7,TRBD2,few,TRBV28,CACSLLAGGYEQYF,TGTGCCTGCAGCCTTTTAGCGGGAGGCTACGAGCAGTACTTC
TRBJ2-7,TRBD1,hyperexpanded,TRBV29-1,CSVEDKGQGAWEQYF,TGCAGCGTTGAAGATAAAGGACAGGGGGCGTGGGAGCAGTACTTC
TRBJ1-1,-,large,TRBV25-1,CASSTLGRDTEAFF,TGTGCCAGCAGTACCCTAGGACGGGACACTGAAGCTTTCTTT
TRBJ1-1,-,large,TRBV28,CASSLVENTEAFF,TGTGCCAGCAGCCTCGTGGAGAACACTGAAGCTTTCTTT
TRBJ2-5,-,hyperexpanded,TRBV18,CASSPPVGTGVFQETQYF,TGTGCCAGCTCACCACCAGTCGGGACCGGGGTCTTTCAAGAGACCCAGTACTTC
TRBJ1-1,-,hyperexpanded,TRBV28,CASTLRGYYPEAFF,TGTGCCAGCACGCTTCGGGGGTACTACCCTGAAGCTTTCTTT
TRBJ2-3,-,large,TRBV28,CASSSPTAWGPGTDTQYF,TGTGCCAGCAGTAGCCCAACCGCTTGGGGGCCAGGCACAGATACGCAGTATTTT
TRBJ2-7,-,large,TRBV28,CASSFLWTHPYEQYF,TGTGCCAGCAGTTTTCTCTGGACCCATCCCTACGAGCAGTACTTC
TRBJ2-7,-,large,TRBV28,CASSTGVHRAREDEQYF,TGTGCCAGCAGTACAGGAGTACACAGGGCCCGCGAAGACGAGCAGTACTTC
TRBJ2-3,-,-,TRBV28,CTSSELRVGDTQYF,TGTACCAGCAGTGAACTTCGAGTGGGAGATACGCAGTATTTT
TRBJ1-5,-,large,TRBV28,CASSLGQGTGGSNQPQHF,TGTGCCAGCAGTTTAGGGCAGGGGACCGGCGGGTCGAATCAGCCCCAGCATTTT
TRBJ2-7,-,large,TRBV29-1,CSVGNGRHPYEQYF,TGCAGTGTGGGGAACGGGAGACACCCGTACGAGCAGTACTTC
TRBJ2-1,TRBD2,large,TRBV20-1,CSAYGTSDAYNEQFF,TGCAGTGCTTACGGGACTAGCGACGCCTACAATGAGCAGTTCTTC
TRBJ2-7,TRBD1,large,TRBV20-1,CSATVPGGASYEQYF,TGCAGTGCTACTGTTCCAGGGGGCGCCTCCTACGAGCAGTACTTC
TRBJ2-1,TRBD1,hyperexpanded,TRBV29-1,CSVTGVVNEQFF,TGCAGCGTTACAGGGGTTGTGAATGAGCAGTTCTTC